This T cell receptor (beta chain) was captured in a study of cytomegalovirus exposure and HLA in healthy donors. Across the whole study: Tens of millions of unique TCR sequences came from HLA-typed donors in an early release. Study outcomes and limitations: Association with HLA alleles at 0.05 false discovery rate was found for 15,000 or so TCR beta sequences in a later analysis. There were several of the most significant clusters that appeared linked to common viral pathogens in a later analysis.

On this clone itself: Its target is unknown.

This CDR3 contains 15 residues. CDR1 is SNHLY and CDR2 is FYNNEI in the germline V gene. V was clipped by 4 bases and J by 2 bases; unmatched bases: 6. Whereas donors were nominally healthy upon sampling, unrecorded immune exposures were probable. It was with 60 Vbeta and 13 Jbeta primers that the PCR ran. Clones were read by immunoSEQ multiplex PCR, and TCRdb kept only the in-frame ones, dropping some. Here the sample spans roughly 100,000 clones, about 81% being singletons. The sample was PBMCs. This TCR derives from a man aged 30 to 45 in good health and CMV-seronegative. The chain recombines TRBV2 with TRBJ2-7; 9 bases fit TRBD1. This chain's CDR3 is CASSGGTGRTYEQYF. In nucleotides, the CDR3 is TGTGCCAGCAGTGGGGGGACAGGGCGAACCTACGAGCAGTACTTC.